The rows below give T cell receptor beta chains drawn from one sample of a study of blood T cell repertoires in COVID-19. The table came from immunoSEQ multiplex PCR; TCRdb's copy has only in-frame clones and leaves some out. The top ten clones hold roughly 4.9% of a sample with about 110,000 clones, more than 80% of them seen once. Sequencing was done on a sample of peripheral blood. Receptor source: a man aged 35-49 years with active or convalescent COVID-19. Both conserved end residues are part of each CDR3. Each record gives: J gene, V gene, D gene, clone size, CDR3 DNA, CDR3 protein. A D gene is named only where the DNA matches it firmly. Not every row has a clone size; where given, it reads once, few, many or a size class.

TRBJ2-7 TRBV27 - few TGTGCCAGCAGTCCAGAGGGCCAGAGTACCTACGAGCAGTACTTC CASSPEGQSTYEQYF
TRBJ2-1 TRBV7-9 - - TGTGCCAGCAGCCCTAACTACAATGAGCAGTTCTTC CASSPNYNEQFF
TRBJ1-4 TRBV28 TRBD1 - TGTGCCAGCAGGCCAAACACCGGGACAGGGGATGAAAAACTGTTTTTT CASRPNTGTGDEKLFF
TRBJ1-6 TRBV12-3/TRBV12-4 - - TGTGCCAGCAGTTTTGCAGGGGATTCACCCCTCCACTTT CASSFAGDSPLHF
TRBJ2-3 TRBV25-1 - - TGTGCCAGCAGAACTGACACAGATACGCAGTATTTT CASRTDTDTQYF
TRBJ1-1 TRBV4-2 TRBD1 - TGTGCCAGCAGCCAATCTAGACAGGGGGGAACTGAAGCTTTCTTT CASSQSRQGGTEAFF
TRBJ2-5 TRBV24-1 TRBD2 - TGTGCCACCAGTGATCTTTCCGGACTAAGCGGGAACCAAGAGACCCAGTACTTC CATSDLSGLSGNQETQYF
TRBJ2-3 TRBV7-2 TRBD1 - TGTGCCAGCAGCGGACAGGGGGAGGGGACGCAGTATTTT CASSGQGEGTQYF
TRBJ2-2 TRBV27 - - TGTGCCAGCAGTTTAAAGGGGACACTAACCGGGGAGCTGTTTTTT CASSLKGTLTGELFF
TRBJ1-6 TRBV19 - - TGTGCCAGTACTAAAGGGGTAATTGCGTATAATTCACCCCTCCACTTT CASTKGVIAYNSPLHF
TRBJ1-1 TRBV10-2 - - TGCGCCAGCAGTGGAGCCGGGACAACCGAAGCTTTCTTT CASSGAGTTEAFF
TRBJ2-7 TRBV12-3/TRBV12-4 TRBD1 - TGTGCCAGCAGAACGGACAGGGCCCACGAGCAGTACTTC CASRTDRAHEQYF
TRBJ2-1 TRBV18 - - TGTGCCAGCTCACCTTGGGTAGCGAGTGACAATGAGCAGTTCTTC CASSPWVASDNEQFF
TRBJ2-1 TRBV20-1 - - TGCAGTGCTAGTCCCCTATCGGTCCAGTTCTTC CSASPLSVQFF
TRBJ2-2 TRBV19 TRBD1 - TGTGCCAGTAGTATACGGGGACAGGGGGAGCTGTTTTTT CASSIRGQGELFF
TRBJ2-4 TRBV7-9 TRBD2 - TGTGCCAGCAGCCCCCAACTAGCGGGAGGAGATCCCAGCATTCAGTACTTC CASSPQLAGGDPSIQYF
TRBJ2-1 TRBV7-2 - few TGTGCCAGCAGCCTACAGGGAATTACTGAGCAGTTCTTC CASSLQGITEQFF
TRBJ2-4 TRBV20-1 - - TGCAGTGCTAGTACGGTCTCCGGCAAAAACATTCAGTACTTC CSASTVSGKNIQYF
TRBJ2-3 TRBV28 TRBD1 once TGTGCCAGCACCGACCCCCGGGCAGGGGGCTGGGGTACGCAGTATTTT CASTDPRAGGWGTQYF
TRBJ2-2 TRBV4-3 TRBD1 - TGCGCCAGCAGCCACGGAACAGGGGATAACACCGGGGAGCTGTTTTTT CASSHGTGDNTGELFF
TRBJ1-6 TRBV27 TRBD1 - TGTGCCAGCAGTCTACGCAGGGGGAGTCCACCCCTCCACTTT CASSLRRGSPPLHF
TRBJ2-3 TRBV7-9 TRBD1 - TGTGCCAGCAGCTTAGCCCTGGGACAGACGGCTAGCACAGATACGCAGTATTTT CASSLALGQTASTDTQYF
TRBJ2-4 TRBV5-1 - - TGCGCCAGCAGCCCCCTCGGAGGGGCAAACATTCAGTACTTC CASSPLGGANIQYF
TRBJ1-3 TRBV5-6 TRBD1 - TGTGCCAGCAGCTTCCCGACAGGGATTGGAAACACCATATATTTT CASSFPTGIGNTIYF
TRBJ2-7 TRBV5-1 - - TGCGCCAGCAGCCCGTCGACAGGTTCCGAAGAGCAGTACTTC CASSPSTGSEEQYF
TRBJ1-1 TRBV9 - few TGTGCCAGCGGCTATGCGACAGTCTACACTGAAGCTTTCTTT CASGYATVYTEAFF
TRBJ2-7 TRBV28 - few TGTGCCAGCAGGAGGCAGCCGGGACTTTCTACCTACGAGCAGTACTTC CASRRQPGLSTYEQYF
TRBJ1-2 TRBV7-9 - - TGTGCCAGCAGCCCTCTACCCGGGGTTTTGGCAACGTCCTATGGCTACACCTTC CASSPLPGVLATSYGYTF
TRBJ2-7 TRBV21-1 - - TGTGCCAGCAGCCCCTTAGACTACGAGCAGTACTTC CASSPLDYEQYF
TRBJ1-1 TRBV28 - - TGTGCCAGCAGACTTCGAGTGAACACTGAAGCTTTCTTT CASRLRVNTEAFF
TRBJ1-5 TRBV25-1 - - TGTGCCAGCAGTGAAACAGGGATCAATCAGCCCCAGCATTTT CASSETGINQPQHF
TRBJ1-4 TRBV25-1 - - TGTGCCAGCAAGCCTCAGGGAGGCGGTCTGTTTTTT CASKPQGGGLFF
TRBJ2-1 TRBV18 TRBD2 - TGTGCCAGCTCACAACTAGCGGGAGGGTACGATGAGCAGTTCTTC CASSQLAGGYDEQFF
TRBJ1-5 TRBV7-9 - - TGTGCCAGCAGCTTAGGGGCTCAGGCCCAGCCCCAGCATTTT CASSLGAQAQPQHF
TRBJ1-2 TRBV7-2 - - TGTGCCAGCAGCTTTACCGGGGTCGCGAGGGAAGATGGCTACACCTTC CASSFTGVAREDGYTF
TRBJ2-7 TRBV18 - once TGTGCCAGCTCACCGACCAGGGGTGGCGAGCAGTACTTC CASSPTRGGEQYF
TRBJ2-3 TRBV4-1 - - TGCGCCAGCAGCCAAGATATAACTAGCACAGATACGCAGTATTTT CASSQDITSTDTQYF
TRBJ1-2 TRBV18 TRBD1 - TGTGCCAGCTCGCTTCGGGACAGCTATGGCTACACCTTC CASSLRDSYGYTF
TRBJ2-1 TRBV30 - - TGTGCCTCCGCCCGCGGTAGCTCCTACAATGAGCAGTTCTTC CASARGSSYNEQFF
TRBJ2-3 TRBV7-8 - few TGTGCCAGCAGCCCGAGGCGGGTGCCAGATACGCAGTATTTT CASSPRRVPDTQYF
TRBJ2-1 TRBV10-3 TRBD2 - TGTGCCACCCTTAGCCCGCGAAGCGGGAGCTCCTACAATGAGCAGTTCTTC CATLSPRSGSSYNEQFF
TRBJ1-6 TRBV3-1/TRBV3-2 - few TGTGCCAGCAGCCTCAGGCAGAATTCACCCCTCCACTTT CASSLRQNSPLHF
TRBJ1-6 TRBV27 - - TGTGCCAGCAGTTTAGCGACAATGAATTCACCCCTCCACTTT CASSLATMNSPLHF
TRBJ1-4 TRBV28 - - TGTGCCAGCTTTTTGCCGGGGAATGAAAAACTGTTTTTT CASFLPGNEKLFF
TRBJ2-5 TRBV4-3 - - TGCGCCAGCAGCCAAGATCCCCGACAGGGTAGCGGGGAGGCCCAAGAGACCCAGTACTTC CASSQDPRQGSGEAQETQYF
TRBJ2-5 TRBV2 TRBD2 - TGTGCCAGCACCCGGCTAGCGGGAGGTCGGGAGACCCAGTACTTC CASTRLAGGRETQYF
TRBJ2-1 TRBV19 - - TGTGCCAGTAGTCTGACAGCGTTATACAATGAGCAGTTCTTC CASSLTALYNEQFF
TRBJ2-1 TRBV15 - - TGTGCCACCAGCAGAGATCATTTGCTAGACCGGAACAATGAGCAGTTCTTC CATSRDHLLDRNNEQFF